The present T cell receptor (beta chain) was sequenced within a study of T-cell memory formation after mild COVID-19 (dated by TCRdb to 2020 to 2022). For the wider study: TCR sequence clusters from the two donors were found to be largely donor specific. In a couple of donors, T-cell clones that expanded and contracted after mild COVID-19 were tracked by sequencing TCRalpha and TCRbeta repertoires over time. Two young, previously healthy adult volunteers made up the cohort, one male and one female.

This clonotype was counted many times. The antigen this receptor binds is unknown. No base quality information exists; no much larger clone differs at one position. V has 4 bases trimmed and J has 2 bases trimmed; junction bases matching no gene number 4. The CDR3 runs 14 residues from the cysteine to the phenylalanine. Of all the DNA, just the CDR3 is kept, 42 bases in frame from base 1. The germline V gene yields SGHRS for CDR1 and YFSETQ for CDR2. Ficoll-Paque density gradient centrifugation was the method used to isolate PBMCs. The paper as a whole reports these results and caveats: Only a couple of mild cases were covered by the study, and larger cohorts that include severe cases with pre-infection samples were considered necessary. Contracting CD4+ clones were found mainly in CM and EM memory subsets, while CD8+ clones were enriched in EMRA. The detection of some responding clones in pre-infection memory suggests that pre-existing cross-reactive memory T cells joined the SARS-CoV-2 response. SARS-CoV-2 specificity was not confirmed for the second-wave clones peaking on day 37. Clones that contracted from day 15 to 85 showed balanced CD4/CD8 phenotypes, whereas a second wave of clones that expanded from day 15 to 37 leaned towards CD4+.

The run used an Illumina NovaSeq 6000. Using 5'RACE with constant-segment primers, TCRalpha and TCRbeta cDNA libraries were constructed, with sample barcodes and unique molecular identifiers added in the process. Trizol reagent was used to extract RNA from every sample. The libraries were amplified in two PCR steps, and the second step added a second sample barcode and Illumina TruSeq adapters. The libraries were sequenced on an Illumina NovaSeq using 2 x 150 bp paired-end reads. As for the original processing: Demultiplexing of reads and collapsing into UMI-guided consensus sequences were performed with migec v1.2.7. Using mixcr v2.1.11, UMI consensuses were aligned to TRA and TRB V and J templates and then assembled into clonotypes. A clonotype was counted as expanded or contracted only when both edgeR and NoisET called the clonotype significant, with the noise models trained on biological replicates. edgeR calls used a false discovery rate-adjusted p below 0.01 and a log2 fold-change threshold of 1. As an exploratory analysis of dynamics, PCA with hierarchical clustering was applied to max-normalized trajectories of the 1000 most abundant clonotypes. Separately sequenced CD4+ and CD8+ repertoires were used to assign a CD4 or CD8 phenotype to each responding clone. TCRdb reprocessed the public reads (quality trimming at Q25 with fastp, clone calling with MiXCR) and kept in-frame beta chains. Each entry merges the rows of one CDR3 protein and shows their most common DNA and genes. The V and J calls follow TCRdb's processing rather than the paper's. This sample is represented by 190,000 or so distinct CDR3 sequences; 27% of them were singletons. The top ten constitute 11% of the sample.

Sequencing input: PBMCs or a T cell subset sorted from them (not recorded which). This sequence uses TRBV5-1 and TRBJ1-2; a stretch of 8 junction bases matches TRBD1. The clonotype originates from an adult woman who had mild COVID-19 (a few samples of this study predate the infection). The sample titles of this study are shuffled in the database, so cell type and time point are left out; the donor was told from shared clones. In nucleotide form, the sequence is TGCGCCAGCAGCGCCCGACAGGGGAACTATGGCTACACCTTC. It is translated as CASSARQGNYGYTF.